Here is one T cell receptor (beta chain) with its context. The data originate from a study of control samples from healthy donors and cancer patients. Using immunoSEQ multiplex PCR, the repertoire was profiled, and TCRdb retains in-frame clones only, with some absent. Of about 120,000 clones listed, roughly 89% are singletons. The sequenced material came from blood. The TCR comes from a man in his thirties or forties in good health.

The DNA of the CDR3 is TGTGCCAGCAGCGGAGGGTCTTGGAACGATGAGCAGTTCTTC. Protein: CASSGGSWNDEQFF. The chain is built from TRBV27 and TRBJ2-1; tentative D call: TRBD2 (6 bases). The germline V gene encodes CDR1 MNHEY and CDR2 SMNVEV (reference sequence). V shed 6 bases and J shed 8 bases, with 17 bases lying between them. The CDR3 consists of 14 residues.